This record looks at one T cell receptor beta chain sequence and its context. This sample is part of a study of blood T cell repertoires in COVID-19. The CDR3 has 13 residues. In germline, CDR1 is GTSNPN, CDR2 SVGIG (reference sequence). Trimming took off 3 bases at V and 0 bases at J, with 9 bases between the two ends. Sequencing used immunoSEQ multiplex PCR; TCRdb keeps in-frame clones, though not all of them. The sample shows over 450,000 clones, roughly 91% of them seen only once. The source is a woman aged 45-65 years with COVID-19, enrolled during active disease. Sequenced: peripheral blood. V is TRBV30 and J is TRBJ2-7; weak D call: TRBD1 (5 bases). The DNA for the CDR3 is TGTGCCTGGAGGAAGGGGCCCTCCTACGAGCAGTACTTC. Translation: CAWRKGPSYEQYF.